The 23 T cell receptor beta chains below come from one sample, sequenced in a study of CD8 T cells in Susac syndrome. RNA, at about 0.45 to 1 ug, was reverse transcribed with random hexamers. Each CDR3 protein is one row after TCRdb ran MiXCR on the immunoSEQ multiplex PCR reads. The top ten hold around 0.1% of the sample, which has around 190,000 distinct CDR3 sequences, 95% seen once. Input material: CD4+ T cells from PBMCs. Receptors originate from a human donor in good health.

The chain employs TRBV19 and TRBJ2-1, with 7 bases identical to TRBD1. This CDR3 region has 14 residues. With 3 bases clipped from V and 7 bases from J, the junction kept 6 bases outside the gene matches. The germline V gene has CDR1 LNHDA and CDR2 SQIVND (reference sequence). The CDR3 reads CASSIYDRVNEQFF. Here the CDR3 DNA reads TGTGCCAGTAGTATTTATGACAGGGTGAATGAGCAGTTCTTC.

This clonotype has just a few counts. The chain combines TRBV29-1 with TRBJ1-5; maybe TRBD1 (5 bases). Trimming removed 4 bases at V and 4 bases at J, with 8 bases between. The CDR3 runs to 12 residues. CDR1 is SQVTM, CDR2 ANQGSEA, per germline. CDR3 loop: CSVGQLNQPQHF. In DNA form, the CDR3 reads TGCAGCGTTGGACAGCTTAATCAGCCCCAGCATTTT.

The V and J genes are TRBV3-1 and TRBJ2-1, with TRBD1 as a possible D gene (5 bases). The CDR3 length is 13 residues. V shed 6 bases and J shed 9 bases, with 15 bases lying between them. Per germline, CDR1 LGHDT and CDR2 YNNKEL (reference sequence). The chain's CDR3 is CASRYRTAREQFF. In DNA, the CDR3 is TGTGCCAGCAGATACAGGACGGCTCGTGAGCAGTTCTTC.

This chain joins TRBV12-3 or TRBV12-4 and TRBJ2-5, with D perhaps being TRBD1 or TRBD2 (5 bases each). There are 14 residues in the CDR3. The V end was cut by 6 bases, the J end by 5 bases, with 16 bases between. In DNA, the CDR3 is TGTGCCAGCAGCACACCAAGGGGAGCCGAGACCCAGTACTTC. It encodes CASSTPRGAETQYF.

This chain joins TRBV20-1 and TRBJ2-5; D remains unclear. Trimming took 0 bases from V and 5 from J, leaving 13 bases between them. The length of the CDR3 is 14 residues. Germline CDR1 reads DFQATT; CDR2 reads SNEGSKA (reference sequence). Written as DNA, the CDR3 is TGCAGTGCTAGAGATTGGTGGCTAGGGGAGACCCAGTACTTC. Amino acid sequence: CSARDWWLGETQYF.

This clonotype was observed a single time. The V call is TRBV20-1, the J call TRBJ2-7; the D is unclear. Trimming stripped 6 bases from V and 3 bases from J, with 12 bases between. Germline-derived CDR1 and CDR2 are DFQATT and SNEGSKA (reference sequence). The CDR3 is made up of 12 amino acids. The CDR3 nucleotides read TGCAGTGCAGGGCCGGATTTCTACGAGCAGTACGTC. Amino acid sequence: CSAGPDFYEQYV.

J is TRBJ2-5 and V is TRBV20-1; D is uncertain. CDR3 length: 8 residues. CDR1 and CDR2 (germline): DFQATT, SNEGSKA (reference sequence). The germline V and J ends were trimmed by 3 bases and 12 bases, with 5 bases remaining between them. CDR3: CSASREYF. CDR3 coding DNA: TGCAGTGCTAGTCGCGAGTACTTC.

The J gene is TRBJ2-7, the V gene TRBV20-1; D remains unclear. Germline CDR1 and CDR2: DFQATT and SNEGSKA (reference sequence). V was clipped by 5 bases and J by 2 bases, with 10 bases between them. This CDR3 is 12 amino acids long. The DNA of the CDR3 is TGCAGTGCTTTCCGGGCTGCCTACGAGCAGTACTTC. Translated: CSAFRAAYEQYF.

The chain joins TRBV15 to TRBJ2-7; no clear D gene. The CDR3 is 13 amino acids. Trimming stripped 2 bases from V and 5 bases from J, with 10 bases between. Germline V gene data show CDR1 as LNHNV and CDR2 as YYDKDF (reference sequence). The CDR3 region has the DNA TGTGCCACCAGCAGACCGCTTACCCACGAGCAGTACTTC. Translating it yields CATSRPLTHEQYF.

The gene calls are TRBV30 and TRBJ1-4; D uncertain. V shed 2 bases and J shed 7 bases, with 20 bases lying between them. CDR1 GTSNPN and CDR2 SVGIG come from the germline V gene (reference sequence). This CDR3 is built from 16 residues. The CDR3 coding sequence is TGTGCCTGGAGTCTTGCCGGACCTCCCTCAGGTGAAAAACTGTTTTTT. It is translated as CAWSLAGPPSGEKLFF.

The CDR3 reads CAWSEQGKQPQHF. In DNA form, the CDR3 reads TGTGCCTGGAGCGAGCAGGGTAAGCAGCCCCAGCATTTT. The rearrangement joins TRBV30 to TRBJ1-5; weak D call: TRBD1 (5 bases). V was trimmed by 3 bases and J by 7 bases, leaving 13 bases between them. The CDR3 consists of 13 residues. Germline V lookup: CDR1 GTSNPN, CDR2 SVGIG (reference sequence).

This rearrangement joins TRBV4-3 to TRBJ1-5; D is uncertain. The CDR3 has 15 amino acids. Germline CDR1 reads LGHNA; CDR2 reads YSLEER. V was pared by 3 bases and J by 0 bases, with 9 bases between. CDR3 amino acids: CASSQNSHSNQPQHF. The DNA of the CDR3 is TGCGCCAGCAGCCAGAACAGTCATAGCAATCAGCCCCAGCATTTT.

The rearrangement uses TRBV29-1 and TRBJ2-1; D not resolved. Germline V gene data show CDR1 as SQVTM and CDR2 as ANQGSEA. The V end was cut by 4 bases, the J end by 0 bases, with 7 bases between. CDR3 size: 13 residues. The CDR3 bases are TGCAGCGTTGCCCCGAGCTCCTACAATGAGCAGTTCTTC. As protein: CSVAPSSYNEQFF.

Only one count was recorded for this clonotype. The V call is TRBV3-1, the J call TRBJ1-2, with unresolved D. Germline V gene data show CDR1 as LGHDT and CDR2 as YNNKEL (reference sequence). Deletions cut 5 bases from V and 4 bases from J, with 11 bases between. The CDR3 spans 13 residues. Here the CDR3 reads CASSVESFYGYTF. The CDR3, as DNA: TGTGCCAGCAGCGTGGAGAGCTTCTATGGCTACACCTTC.

The chain is built from TRBV3-1 and TRBJ2-5; maybe TRBD2 (5 bases). The CDR3 consists of 13 residues. Trimming took 4 bases from V and 5 from J, leaving 11 bases between them. Germline CDR1 and CDR2: LGHDT and YNNKEL (reference sequence). CDR3 bases: TGTGCCAGCAGCCGAGACACGGGGGAGACCCAGTACTTC. Its protein product is CASSRDTGETQYF.

The chain links TRBV15 to TRBJ1-1, with D maybe TRBD1 (5 bases). V was trimmed by 6 bases and J by 2 bases, leaving 13 bases between them. The CDR3 is 14 amino acids. Per the germline V gene, CDR1 is LNHNV and CDR2 is YYDKDF (reference sequence). CDR3 region: CATRKGRRNTEAFF. The DNA for the CDR3 is TGTGCCACCAGGAAGGGGCGGAGAAACACTGAAGCTTTCTTT.

The V gene is TRBV6-1, the J gene TRBJ1-2, with D unclear. V gave up 7 bases and J gave up 8 bases, with 11 bases separating them. The CDR3 is 11 amino acids. CDR1 is MNHNS and CDR2 is SASEGT in the germline V gene. The CDR3 spells CASTSAGGYTF. In DNA form, the CDR3 reads TGTGCCAGCACTTCCGCTGGGGGCTACACCTTC.

The J gene is TRBJ2-7, the V gene TRBV6-2 or TRBV6-3; tentative D call: TRBD1 (5 bases). The CDR3 is 14 residues long. Germline V lookup: CDR1 MNHEY, CDR2 SVGEGT. V lost 2 bases, J lost 1 base, and 9 bases lay in between. The CDR3 is CASSYPDRSYEQYF. In nucleotides, the CDR3 is TGTGCCAGCAGTTACCCCGACAGATCCTACGAGCAGTACTTC.

The chain links TRBV9 to TRBJ2-2; the D gene is possibly TRBD1 (6 bases). Trimming left V 2 bases short and J 3 bases short, with 11 bases between. Germline-derived CDR1 and CDR2 are SGDLS and YYNGEE. The CDR3 has 15 amino acids. The CDR3 loop is CASSVRQADTGELFF. The CDR3 DNA is TGTGCCAGCAGCGTCCGACAGGCTGACACCGGGGAGCTGTTTTTT.

The chain joins TRBV19 to TRBJ1-5, with D perhaps TRBD1 (5 bases). V was clipped by 2 bases and J by 12 bases, with 14 bases between them. In germline, CDR1 is LNHDA, CDR2 SQIVND (reference sequence). The CDR3 has 13 amino acids. CDR3 coding DNA: TGTGCCAGTAGTATACTAAGGACGGACAACCAGCATTTT. This sequence encodes CASSILRTDNQHF.

The chain recombines TRBV29-1 with TRBJ1-2, with D possibly being TRBD1 (5 bases). CDR1 is SQVTM and CDR2 is ANQGSEA in the germline V gene. CDR3 length: 13 residues. V was shortened by 6 bases and J by 8 bases, with 19 bases between the two germline ends. The CDR3 DNA follows: TGCAGCGTGGGGGATCGGGGTCTGGGCGGCTACACCTTC. Its protein is CSVGDRGLGGYTF.

V gene TRBV4-1 combines with J gene TRBJ1-1; no reliable D call. The CDR3 has 12 residues. Germline V lookup: CDR1 MGHRA, CDR2 YSYEKL. Trimming removed 3 bases at V and 7 bases at J, with 9 bases between. DNA of the CDR3: TGCGCCAGCAGCCAGTTGGGCCTTGAAGCTTTCTTT. Its translation is CASSQLGLEAFF.

The rearrangement links TRBV24-1 to TRBJ2-1; TRBD1 might be the D (6 bases). The CDR3 contains 18 residues. Deletions cut 2 bases from V and 6 bases from J, with 22 bases between. The V gene's germline CDR1 is KGHDR and CDR2 SFDVKD. The CDR3 nucleotides read TGTGCCACCAGTGATTCGGCAATTGGTCAGGGGATCCCCAATGAGCAGTTCTTC. Amino acids: CATSDSAIGQGIPNEQFF.